The subject of this entry is one T cell receptor beta chain. With V trimmed by 3 bases and J by 8 bases, 4 bases remained unmatched. Germline V CDR1 and CDR2: SGHDT, YYEEEE. The CDR3 spans 13 residues. In the original processing: Amplification from reference gene primers served as the basis for estimated nucleated cell counts. Repertoires were generated with immunoSEQ multiplex PCR, while TCRdb's copy carries only in-frame clones and drops some. The DNA gave D and trimming, while V, J and clone size come from that table. The sample consists of about 300,000 clones, nearly 90% of them appearing once. This entry is derived from a study of blood T cell repertoires in COVID-19. Study at large: Sites across the United States, Italy and Spain contributed samples from acute and convalescent COVID-19. PBMCs, B-cell-depleted T cells, or T cells provided the cDNA or gDNA that made up the material.

Enrollment of patients from Seattle took place during active infection, with longitudinal follow-up. This TCR came from a woman aged 25 to 39 with COVID-19, enrolled during active disease. The sample was peripheral blood. The chain carries TRBV5-6 and TRBJ1-5; 8 bases line up with TRBD1. The DNA for the CDR3 is TGTGCCAGCAGCTGGATGACAGGGGAGCCCCAGCATTTT. Its protein product is CASSWMTGEPQHF.